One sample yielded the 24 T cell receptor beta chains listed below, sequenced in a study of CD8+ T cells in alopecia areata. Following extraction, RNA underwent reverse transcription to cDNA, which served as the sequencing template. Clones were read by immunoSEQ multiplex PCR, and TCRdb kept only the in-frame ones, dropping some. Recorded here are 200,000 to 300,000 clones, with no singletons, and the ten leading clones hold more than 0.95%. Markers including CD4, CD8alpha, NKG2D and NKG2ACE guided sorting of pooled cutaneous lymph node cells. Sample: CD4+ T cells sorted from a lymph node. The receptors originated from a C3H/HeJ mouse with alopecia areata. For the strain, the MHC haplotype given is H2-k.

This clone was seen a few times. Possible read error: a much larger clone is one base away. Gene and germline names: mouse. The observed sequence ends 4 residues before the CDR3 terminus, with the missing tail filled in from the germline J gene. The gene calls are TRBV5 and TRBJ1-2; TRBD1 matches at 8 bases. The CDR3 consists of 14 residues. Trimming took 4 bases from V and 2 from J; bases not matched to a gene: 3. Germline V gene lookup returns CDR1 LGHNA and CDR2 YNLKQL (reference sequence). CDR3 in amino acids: CASSPRTGNSDYTF. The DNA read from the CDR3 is TGTGCCAGCAGCCCCCGGACAGGGAACTCC.

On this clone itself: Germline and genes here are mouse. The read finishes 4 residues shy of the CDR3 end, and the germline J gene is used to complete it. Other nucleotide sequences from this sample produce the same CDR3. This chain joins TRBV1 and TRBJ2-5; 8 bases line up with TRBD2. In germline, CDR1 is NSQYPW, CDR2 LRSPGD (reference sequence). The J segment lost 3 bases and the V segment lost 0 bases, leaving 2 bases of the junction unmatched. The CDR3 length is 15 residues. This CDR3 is CTCSADLGGQDTQYF. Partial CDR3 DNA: TGCACCTGCAGTGCAGATCTGGGGGGACAAGAC.

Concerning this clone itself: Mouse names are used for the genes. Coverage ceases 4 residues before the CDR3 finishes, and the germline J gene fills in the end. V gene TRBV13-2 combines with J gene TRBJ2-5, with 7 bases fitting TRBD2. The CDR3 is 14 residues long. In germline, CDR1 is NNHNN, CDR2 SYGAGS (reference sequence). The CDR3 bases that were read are TGTGCCAGCGGTGACTCTGGGGGTTTAGAC. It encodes CASGDSGGLD. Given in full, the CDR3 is CASGDSGGLDTQYF.

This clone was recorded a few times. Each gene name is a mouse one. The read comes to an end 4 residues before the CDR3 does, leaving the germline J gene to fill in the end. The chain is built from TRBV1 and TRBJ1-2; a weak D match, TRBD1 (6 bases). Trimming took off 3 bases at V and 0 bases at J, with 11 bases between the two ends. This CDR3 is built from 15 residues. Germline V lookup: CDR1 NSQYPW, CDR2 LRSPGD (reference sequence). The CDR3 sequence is CTCSAPGHTNSDYTF. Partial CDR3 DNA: TGCACCTGCAGTGCGCCGGGACATACAAACTCC.

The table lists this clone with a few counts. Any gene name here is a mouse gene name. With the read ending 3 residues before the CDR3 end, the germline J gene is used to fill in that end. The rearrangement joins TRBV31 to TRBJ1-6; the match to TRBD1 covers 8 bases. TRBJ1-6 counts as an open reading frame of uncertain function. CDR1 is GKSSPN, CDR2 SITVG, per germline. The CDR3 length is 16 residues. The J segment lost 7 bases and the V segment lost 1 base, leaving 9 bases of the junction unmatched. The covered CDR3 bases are TGTGCCTGGAGTCAAACAGGGGGTATAAGGAATTCGCCC. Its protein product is CAWSQTGGIRNSP. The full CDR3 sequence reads CAWSQTGGIRNSPLYF.

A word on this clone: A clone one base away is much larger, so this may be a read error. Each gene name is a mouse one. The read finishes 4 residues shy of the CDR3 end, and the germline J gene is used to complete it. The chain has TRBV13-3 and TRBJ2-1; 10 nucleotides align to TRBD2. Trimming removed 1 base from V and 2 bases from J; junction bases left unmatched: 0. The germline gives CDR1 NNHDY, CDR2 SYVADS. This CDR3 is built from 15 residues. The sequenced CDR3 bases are TGTGCCAGCAGTGATCTGGGGGGGCACTATGCT. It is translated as CASSDLGGHYA. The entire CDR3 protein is CASSDLGGHYAEQFF.

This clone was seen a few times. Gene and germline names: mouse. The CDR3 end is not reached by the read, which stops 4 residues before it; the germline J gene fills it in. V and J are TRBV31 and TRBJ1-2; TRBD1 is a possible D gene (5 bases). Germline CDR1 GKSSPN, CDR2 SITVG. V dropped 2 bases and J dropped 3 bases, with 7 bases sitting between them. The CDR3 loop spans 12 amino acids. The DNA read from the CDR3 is TGTGCCTGGAGTGGGGGTTACTCC. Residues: CAWSGGYS. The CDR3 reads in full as CAWSGGYSDYTF.

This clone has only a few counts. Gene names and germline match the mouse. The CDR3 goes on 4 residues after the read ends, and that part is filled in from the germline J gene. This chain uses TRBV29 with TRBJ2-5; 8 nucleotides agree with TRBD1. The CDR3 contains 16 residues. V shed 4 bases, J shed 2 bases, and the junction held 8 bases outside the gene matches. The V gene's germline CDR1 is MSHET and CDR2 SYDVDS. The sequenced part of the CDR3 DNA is TGTGCTAGCAGTTCCCCCGAAACAGGGGGCCAAGAC. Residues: CASSSPETGGQD. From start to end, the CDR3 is CASSSPETGGQDTQYF.

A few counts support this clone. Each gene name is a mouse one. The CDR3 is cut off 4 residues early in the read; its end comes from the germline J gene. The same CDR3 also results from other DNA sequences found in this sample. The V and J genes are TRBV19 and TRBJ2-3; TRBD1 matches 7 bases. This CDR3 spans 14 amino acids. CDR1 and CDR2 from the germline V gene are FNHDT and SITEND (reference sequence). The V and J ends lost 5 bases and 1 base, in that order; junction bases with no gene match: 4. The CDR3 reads CASRRQGGAETLYF. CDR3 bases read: TGTGCCAGCAGGAGACAGGGTGGTGCAGAA.

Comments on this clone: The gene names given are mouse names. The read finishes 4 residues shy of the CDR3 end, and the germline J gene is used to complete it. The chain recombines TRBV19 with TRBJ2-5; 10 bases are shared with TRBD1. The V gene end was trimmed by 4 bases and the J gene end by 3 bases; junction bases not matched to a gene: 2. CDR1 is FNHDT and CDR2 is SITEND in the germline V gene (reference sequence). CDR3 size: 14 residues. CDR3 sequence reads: CASSDRGRQDTQYF. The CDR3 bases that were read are TGTGCCAGCAGTGACAGGGGGCGACAAGAC.

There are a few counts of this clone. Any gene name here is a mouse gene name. The CDR3 bases that were read are TGCACCTGCAGTGCAGATTTTGGGGGGTCT. Protein: CTCSADFGGS. The whole CDR3 sequence reads CTCSADFGGSEQFF. V gene TRBV1 combines with J gene TRBJ2-1; TRBD2 aligns across 7 bases. The CDR3 is cut off 4 residues early in the read; its end comes from the germline J gene. CDR3 length: 14 amino acids. Germline values: CDR1 NSQYPW, CDR2 LRSPGD (reference sequence).

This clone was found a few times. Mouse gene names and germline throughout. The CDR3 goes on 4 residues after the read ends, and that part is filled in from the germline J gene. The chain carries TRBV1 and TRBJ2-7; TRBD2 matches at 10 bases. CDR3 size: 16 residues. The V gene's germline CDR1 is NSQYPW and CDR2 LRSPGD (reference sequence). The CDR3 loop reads CTCSADLRDWGYEQYF. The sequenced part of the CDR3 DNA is TGCACCTGCAGTGCGGATCTCCGGGACTGGGGATAT.

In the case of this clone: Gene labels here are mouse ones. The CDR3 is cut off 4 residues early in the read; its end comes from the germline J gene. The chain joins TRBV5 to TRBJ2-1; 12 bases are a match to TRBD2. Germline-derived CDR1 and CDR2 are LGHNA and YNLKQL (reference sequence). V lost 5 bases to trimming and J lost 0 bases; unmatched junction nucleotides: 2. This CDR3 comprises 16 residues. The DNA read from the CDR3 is TGTGCCAGCAGCGGGACTGGGGGGCTTAACTATGCT. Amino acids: CASSGTGGLNYA. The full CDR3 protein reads CASSGTGGLNYAEQFF.

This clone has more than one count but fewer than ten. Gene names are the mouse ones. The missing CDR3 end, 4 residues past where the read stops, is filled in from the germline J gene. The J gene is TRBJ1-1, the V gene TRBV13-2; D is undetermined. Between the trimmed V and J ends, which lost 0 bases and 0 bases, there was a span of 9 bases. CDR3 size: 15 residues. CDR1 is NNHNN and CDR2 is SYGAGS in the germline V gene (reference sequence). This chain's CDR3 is CASGDAFGANTEVFF. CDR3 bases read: TGTGCCAGCGGTGATGCATTTGGGGCAAACACA.

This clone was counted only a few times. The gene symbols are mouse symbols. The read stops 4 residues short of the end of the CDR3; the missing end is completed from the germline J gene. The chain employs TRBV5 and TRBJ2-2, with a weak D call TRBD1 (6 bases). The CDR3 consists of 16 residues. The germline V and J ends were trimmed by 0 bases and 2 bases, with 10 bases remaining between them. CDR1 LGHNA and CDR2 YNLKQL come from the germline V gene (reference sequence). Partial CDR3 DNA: TGTGCCAGCAGCCAAGATTCCCAGGGGAACACCGGG. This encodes CASSQDSQGNTG. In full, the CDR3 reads CASSQDSQGNTGQLYF.

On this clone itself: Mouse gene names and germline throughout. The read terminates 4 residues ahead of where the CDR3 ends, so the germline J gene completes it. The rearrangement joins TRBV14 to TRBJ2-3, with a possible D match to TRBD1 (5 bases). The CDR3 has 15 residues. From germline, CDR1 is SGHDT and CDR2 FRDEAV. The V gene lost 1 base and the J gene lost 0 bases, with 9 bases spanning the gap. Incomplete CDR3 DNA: TGTGCCAGCAGTTTCCAGGGAGGGAGTGCAGAA. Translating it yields CASSFQGGSAE. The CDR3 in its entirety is CASSFQGGSAETLYF.

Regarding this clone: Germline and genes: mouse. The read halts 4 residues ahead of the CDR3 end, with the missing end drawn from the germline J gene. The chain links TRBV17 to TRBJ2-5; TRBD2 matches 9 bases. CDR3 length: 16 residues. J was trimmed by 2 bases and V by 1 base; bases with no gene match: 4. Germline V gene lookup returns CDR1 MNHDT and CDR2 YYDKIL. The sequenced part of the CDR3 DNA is TGTGCTAGCAGTAGAGTGGCCTGGGGGGGCCAAGAC. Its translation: CASSRVAWGGQD. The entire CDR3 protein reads CASSRVAWGGQDTQYF.

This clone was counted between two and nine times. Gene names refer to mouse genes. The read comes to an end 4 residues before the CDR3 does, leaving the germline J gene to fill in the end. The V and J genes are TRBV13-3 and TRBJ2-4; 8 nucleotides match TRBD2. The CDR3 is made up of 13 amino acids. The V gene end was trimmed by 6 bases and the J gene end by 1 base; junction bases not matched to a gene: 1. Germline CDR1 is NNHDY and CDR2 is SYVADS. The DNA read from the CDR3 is TGTGCCAGCAAGGACTGGGGTCAAAAC. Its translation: CASKDWGQN. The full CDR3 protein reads CASKDWGQNTLYF.

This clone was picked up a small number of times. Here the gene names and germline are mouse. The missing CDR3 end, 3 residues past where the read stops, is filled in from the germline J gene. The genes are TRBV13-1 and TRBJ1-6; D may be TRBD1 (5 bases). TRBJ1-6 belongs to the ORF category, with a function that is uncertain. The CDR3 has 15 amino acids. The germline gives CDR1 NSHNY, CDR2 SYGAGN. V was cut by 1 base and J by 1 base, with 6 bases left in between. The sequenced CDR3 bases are TGTGCCAGCAGTGATCGACAGTCCTATAATTCGCCC. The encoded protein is CASSDRQSYNSP. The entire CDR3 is CASSDRQSYNSPLYF.

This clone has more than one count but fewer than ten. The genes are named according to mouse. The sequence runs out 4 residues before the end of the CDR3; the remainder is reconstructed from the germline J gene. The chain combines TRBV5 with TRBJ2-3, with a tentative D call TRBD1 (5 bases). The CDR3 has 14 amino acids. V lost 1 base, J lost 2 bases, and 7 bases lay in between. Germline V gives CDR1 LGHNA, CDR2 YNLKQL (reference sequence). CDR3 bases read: TGTGCCAGCAGCCAAGGGACAAATGCAGAA. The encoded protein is CASSQGTNAE. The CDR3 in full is CASSQGTNAETLYF.

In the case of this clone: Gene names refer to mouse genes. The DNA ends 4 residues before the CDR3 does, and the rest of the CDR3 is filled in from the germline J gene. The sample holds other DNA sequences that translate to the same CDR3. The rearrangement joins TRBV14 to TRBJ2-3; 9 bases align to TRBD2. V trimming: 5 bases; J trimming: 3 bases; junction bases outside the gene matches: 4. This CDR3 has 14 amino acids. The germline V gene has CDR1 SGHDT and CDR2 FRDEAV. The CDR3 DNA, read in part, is TGTGCCAGCAGCCTACTGGGGGGCGCAGAA. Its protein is CASSLLGGAE. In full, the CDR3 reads CASSLLGGAETLYF. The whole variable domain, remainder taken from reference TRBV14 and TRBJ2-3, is EAGVTQSPRYAVLQEGQAVSFWCDPISGHDTLYWYQQPRDQGPQLLVYFRDEAVIDNSQLPSDRFSAVRPKGTNSTLKIQSAKQGDTATYLCASSLLGGAETLYFGSGTRLTVL.

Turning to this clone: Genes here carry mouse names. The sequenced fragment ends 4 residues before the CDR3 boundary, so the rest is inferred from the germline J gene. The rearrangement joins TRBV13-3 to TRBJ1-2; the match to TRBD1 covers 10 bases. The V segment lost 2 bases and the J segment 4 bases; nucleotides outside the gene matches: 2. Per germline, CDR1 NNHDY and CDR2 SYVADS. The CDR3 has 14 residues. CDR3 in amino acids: CASSERDRGSDYTF. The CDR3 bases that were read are TGTGCCAGCAGTGAGAGGGACAGGGGCTCC.

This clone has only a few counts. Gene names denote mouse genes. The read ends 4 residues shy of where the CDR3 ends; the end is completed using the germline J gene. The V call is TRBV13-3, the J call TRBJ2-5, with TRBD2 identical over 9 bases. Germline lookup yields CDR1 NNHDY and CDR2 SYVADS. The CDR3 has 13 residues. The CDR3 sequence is CASRYWGEDTQYF. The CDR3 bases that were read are TGTGCCAGCAGGTACTGGGGGGAGGAC.

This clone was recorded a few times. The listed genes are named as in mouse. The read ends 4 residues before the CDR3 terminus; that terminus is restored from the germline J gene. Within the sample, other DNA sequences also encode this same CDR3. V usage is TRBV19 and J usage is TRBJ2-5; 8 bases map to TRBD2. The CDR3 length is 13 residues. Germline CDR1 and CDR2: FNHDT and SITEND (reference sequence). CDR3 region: CASSMGTGDTQYF. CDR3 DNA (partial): TGTGCCAGCAGTATGGGGACTGGAGAC.